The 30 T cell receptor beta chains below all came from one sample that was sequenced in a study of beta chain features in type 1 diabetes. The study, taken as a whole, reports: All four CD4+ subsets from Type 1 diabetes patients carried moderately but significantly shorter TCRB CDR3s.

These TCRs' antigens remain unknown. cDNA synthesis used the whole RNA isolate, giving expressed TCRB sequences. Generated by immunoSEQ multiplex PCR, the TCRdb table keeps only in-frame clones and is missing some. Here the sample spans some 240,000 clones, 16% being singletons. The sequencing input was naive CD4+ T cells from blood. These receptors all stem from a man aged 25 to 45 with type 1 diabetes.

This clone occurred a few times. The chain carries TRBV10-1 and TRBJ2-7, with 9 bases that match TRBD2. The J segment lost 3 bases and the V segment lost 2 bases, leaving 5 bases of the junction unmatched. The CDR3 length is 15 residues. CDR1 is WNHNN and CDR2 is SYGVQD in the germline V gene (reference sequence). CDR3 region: CASSERLAAYYEQYF. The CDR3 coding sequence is TGCGCCAGCAGTGAGAGACTAGCGGCTTACTACGAGCAGTACTTC.

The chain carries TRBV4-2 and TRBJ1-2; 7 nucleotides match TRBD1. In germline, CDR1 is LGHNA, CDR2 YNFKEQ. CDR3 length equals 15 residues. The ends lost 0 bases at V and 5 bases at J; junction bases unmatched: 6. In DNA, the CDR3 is TGTGCCAGCAGCCAAGAAAGGGGGCAGACGTATGGCTACACCTTC. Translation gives CASSQERGQTYGYTF.

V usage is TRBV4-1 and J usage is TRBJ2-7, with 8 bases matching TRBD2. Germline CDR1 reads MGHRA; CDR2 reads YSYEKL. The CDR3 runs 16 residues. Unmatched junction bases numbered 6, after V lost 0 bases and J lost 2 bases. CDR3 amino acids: CASSQEGAGVTYEQYF. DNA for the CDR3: TGCGCCAGCAGCCAAGAAGGAGCGGGAGTGACCTACGAGCAGTACTTC.

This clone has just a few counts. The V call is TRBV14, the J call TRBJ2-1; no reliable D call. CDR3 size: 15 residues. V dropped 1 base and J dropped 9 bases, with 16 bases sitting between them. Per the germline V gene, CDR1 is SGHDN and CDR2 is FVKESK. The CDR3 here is CASSQVPGTGGEQFF. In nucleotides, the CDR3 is TGTGCCAGCAGCCAAGTCCCGGGCACGGGCGGTGAGCAGTTCTTC.

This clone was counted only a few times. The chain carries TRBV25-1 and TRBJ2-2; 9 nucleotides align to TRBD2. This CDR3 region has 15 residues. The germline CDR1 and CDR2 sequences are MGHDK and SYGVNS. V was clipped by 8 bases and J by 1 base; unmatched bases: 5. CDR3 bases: TGTGCCAGCGGAAGACTAGCGGAGAACACCGGGGAGCTGTTTTTT. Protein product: CASGRLAENTGELFF.

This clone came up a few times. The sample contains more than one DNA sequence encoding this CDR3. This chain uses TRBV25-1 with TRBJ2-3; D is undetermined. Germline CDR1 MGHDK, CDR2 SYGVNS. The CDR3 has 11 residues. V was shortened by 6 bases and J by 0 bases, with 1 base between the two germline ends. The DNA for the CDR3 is TGTGCCAGCAGAAGCACAGATACGCAGTATTTT. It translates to CASRSTDTQYF.

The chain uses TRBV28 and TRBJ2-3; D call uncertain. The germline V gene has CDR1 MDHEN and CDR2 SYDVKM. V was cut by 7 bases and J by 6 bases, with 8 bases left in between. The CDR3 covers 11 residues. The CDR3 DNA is TGTGCCAGCAAGATGTTGGATACGCAGTATTTT. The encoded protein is CASKMLDTQYF.

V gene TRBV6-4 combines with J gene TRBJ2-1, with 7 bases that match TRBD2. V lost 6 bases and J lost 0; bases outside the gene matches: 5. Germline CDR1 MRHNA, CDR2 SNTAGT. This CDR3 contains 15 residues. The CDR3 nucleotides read TGTGCCAGCAGGGCTAGCGGAAGCTCCTACAATGAGCAGTTCTTC. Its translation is CASRASGSSYNEQFF.

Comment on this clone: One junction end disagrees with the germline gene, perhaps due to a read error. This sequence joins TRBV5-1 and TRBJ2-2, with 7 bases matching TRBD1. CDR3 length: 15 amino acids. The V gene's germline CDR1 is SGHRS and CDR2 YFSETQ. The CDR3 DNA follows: TGCGCCAGCAGCTTGGTACAGGGGAACGCCGGGGAGCTGTTTTTT. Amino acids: CASSLVQGNAGELFF.

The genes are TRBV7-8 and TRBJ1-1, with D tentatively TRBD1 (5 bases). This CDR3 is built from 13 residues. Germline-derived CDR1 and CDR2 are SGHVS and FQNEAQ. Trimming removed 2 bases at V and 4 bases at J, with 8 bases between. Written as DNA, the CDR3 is TGTGCCAGCAGCTTACAGGGAGCCACTGAAGCTTTCTTT. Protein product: CASSLQGATEAFF.

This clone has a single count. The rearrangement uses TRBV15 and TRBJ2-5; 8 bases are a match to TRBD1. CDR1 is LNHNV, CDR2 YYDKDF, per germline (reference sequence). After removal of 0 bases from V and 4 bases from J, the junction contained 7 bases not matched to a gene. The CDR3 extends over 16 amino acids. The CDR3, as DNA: TGTGCCACCAGCAGAGATTATCGTCAGGGGGCAGAGACCCAGTACTTC. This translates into CATSRDYRQGAETQYF.

Here the CDR3 reads CASSSVSTDTQYF. The CDR3, as DNA: TGCGCCAGCAGCTCTGTTTCCACAGATACGCAGTATTTT. The chain recombines TRBV5-1 with TRBJ2-3; D gene ambiguous. This CDR3 is 13 amino acids long. Germline V gene data show CDR1 as SGHRS and CDR2 as YFSETQ. The V gene lost 3 bases and the J gene lost 2 bases, with 7 bases spanning the gap.

Here the CDR3 DNA reads TGCGCCAGCAGTCGCCTCCTCAGGGATGAGCAGTTCTTC. Encoded protein: CASSRLLRDEQFF. This chain joins TRBV4-1 and TRBJ2-1; D is possibly TRBD1 (5 bases). From germline, CDR1 is MGHRA and CDR2 YSYEKL. The CDR3 extends over 13 amino acids. V lost 6 bases to trimming and J lost 8 bases, with 14 bases between them.

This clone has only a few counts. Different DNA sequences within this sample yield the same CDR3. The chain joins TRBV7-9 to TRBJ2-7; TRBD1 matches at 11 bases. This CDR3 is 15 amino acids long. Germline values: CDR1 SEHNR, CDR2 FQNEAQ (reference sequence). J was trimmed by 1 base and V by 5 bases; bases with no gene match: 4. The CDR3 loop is CASSPGTGGSYEQYF. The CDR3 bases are TGTGCCAGCAGCCCTGGGACAGGGGGGTCCTACGAGCAGTACTTC.

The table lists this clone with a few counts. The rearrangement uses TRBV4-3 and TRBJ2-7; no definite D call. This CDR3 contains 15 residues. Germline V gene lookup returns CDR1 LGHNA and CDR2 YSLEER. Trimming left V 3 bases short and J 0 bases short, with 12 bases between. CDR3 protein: CASSHSVASSYEQYF. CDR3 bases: TGCGCCAGCAGCCATTCCGTGGCCAGCTCCTACGAGCAGTACTTC.

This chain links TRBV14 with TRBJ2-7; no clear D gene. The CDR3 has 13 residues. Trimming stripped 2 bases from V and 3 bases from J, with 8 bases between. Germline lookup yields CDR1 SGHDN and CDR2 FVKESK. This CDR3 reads CASSQFLVYEQYF. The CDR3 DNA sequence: TGTGCCAGCAGCCAATTTCTCGTCTACGAGCAGTACTTC.

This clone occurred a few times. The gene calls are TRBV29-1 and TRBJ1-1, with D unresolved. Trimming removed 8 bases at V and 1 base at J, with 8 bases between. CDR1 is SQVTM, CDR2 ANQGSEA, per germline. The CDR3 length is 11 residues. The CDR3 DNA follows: TGCAGCCCCGGTGGGAACACTGAAGCTTTCTTT. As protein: CSPGGNTEAFF.

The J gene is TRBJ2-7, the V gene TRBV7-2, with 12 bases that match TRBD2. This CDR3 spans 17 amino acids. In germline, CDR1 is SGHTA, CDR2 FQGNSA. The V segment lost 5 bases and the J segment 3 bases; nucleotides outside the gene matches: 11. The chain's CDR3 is CASSPGLAGPYLYEQYF. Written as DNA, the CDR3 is TGTGCCAGCAGCCCCGGACTAGCGGGACCCTACCTCTACGAGCAGTACTTC.

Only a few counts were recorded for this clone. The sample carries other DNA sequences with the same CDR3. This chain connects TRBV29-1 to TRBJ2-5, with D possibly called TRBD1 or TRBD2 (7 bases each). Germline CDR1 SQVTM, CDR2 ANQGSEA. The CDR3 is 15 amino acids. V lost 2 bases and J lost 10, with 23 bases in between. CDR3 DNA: TGCAGCGTTGAATTACACAGGGGTCTCCGGGAGGACCAGTACTTC. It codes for CSVELHRGLREDQYF. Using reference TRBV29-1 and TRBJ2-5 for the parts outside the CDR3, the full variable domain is SAVISQKPSRDICQRGTSLTIQCQVDSQVTMMFWYRQQPGQSLTLIATANQGSEATYESGFVIDKFPISRPNLTFSTLTVSNMSPEDSSIYLCSVELHRGLREDQYFGPGTRLLVL.

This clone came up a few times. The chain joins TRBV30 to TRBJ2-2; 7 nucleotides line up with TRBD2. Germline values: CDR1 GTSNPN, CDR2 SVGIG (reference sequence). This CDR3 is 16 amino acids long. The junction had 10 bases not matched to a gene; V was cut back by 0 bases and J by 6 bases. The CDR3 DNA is TGTGCCTGGAGTGTAAGGTTCGGGAGGAAATCCGGGGAGCTGTTTTTT. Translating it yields CAWSVRFGRKSGELFF. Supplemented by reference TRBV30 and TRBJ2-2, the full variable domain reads SQTIHQWPATLVQPVGSPLSLECTVEGTSNPNLYWYRQAAGRGLQLLFYSVGIGQISSEVPQNLSASRPQDRQFILSSKKLLLSDSGFYLCAWSVRFGRKSGELFFGEGSRLTVL.

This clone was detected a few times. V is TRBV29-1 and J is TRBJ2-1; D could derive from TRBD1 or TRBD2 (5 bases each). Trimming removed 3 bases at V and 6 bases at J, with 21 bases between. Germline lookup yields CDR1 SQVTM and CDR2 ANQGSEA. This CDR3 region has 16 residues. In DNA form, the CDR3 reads TGCAGCGTTGATGATTGGGACCATCCTATGATCAATGAGCAGTTCTTC. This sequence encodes CSVDDWDHPMINEQFF.

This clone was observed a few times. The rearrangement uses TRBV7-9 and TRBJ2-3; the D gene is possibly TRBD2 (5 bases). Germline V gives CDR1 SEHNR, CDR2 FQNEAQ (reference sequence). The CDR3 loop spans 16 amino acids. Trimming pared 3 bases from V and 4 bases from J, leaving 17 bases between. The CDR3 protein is CASSLRGPGGSDTQYF. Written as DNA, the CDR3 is TGTGCCAGCAGCTTGCGTGGTCCCGGAGGCTCAGATACGCAGTATTTT.

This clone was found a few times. In nucleotides, the CDR3 is TGTGCCAGCAGTGCAGTCAGGGTGGTCTACGAGCAGTACTTC. Translation gives CASSAVRVVYEQYF. The chain links TRBV2 to TRBJ2-7, with D maybe TRBD1 (5 bases). With 4 bases removed from V and 3 bases from J, the gap between germline ends came to 13 bases. The CDR3 is 14 residues long. Germline CDR1 reads SNHLY; CDR2 reads FYNNEI.

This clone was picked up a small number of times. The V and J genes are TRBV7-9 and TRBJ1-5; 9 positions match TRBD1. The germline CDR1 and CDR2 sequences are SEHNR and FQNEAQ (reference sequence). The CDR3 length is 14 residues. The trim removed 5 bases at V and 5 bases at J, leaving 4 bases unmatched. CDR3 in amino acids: CASSQDRGDQPQHF. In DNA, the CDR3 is TGTGCCAGCAGCCAAGACAGGGGGGATCAGCCCCAGCATTTT.

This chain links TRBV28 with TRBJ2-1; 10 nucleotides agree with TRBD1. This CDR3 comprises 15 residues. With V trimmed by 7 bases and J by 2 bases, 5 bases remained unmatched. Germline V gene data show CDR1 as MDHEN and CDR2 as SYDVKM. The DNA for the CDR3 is TGTGCCAGCAACAGAGGGACAGGGGCCTACAATGAGCAGTTCTTC. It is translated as CASNRGTGAYNEQFF.

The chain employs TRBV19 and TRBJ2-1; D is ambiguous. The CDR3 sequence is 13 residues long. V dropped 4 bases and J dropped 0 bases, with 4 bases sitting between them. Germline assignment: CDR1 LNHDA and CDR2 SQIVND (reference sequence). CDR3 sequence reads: CASSTSSYNEQFF. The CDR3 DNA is TGTGCCAGTAGTACCAGCTCCTACAATGAGCAGTTCTTC.

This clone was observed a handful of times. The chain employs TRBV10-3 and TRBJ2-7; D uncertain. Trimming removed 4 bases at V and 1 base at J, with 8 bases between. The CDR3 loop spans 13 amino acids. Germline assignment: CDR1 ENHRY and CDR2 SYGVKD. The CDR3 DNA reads TGTGCCATCAGTGCAGCTAGTTCCTACGAGCAGTACTTC. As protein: CAISAASSYEQYF.

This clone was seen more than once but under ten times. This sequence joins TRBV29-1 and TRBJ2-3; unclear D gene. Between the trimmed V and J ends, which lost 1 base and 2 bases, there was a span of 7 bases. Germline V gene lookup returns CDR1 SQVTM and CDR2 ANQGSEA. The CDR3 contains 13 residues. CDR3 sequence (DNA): TGCAGCGTTGAAGTCGGGTCCACAGATACGCAGTATTTT. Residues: CSVEVGSTDTQYF.

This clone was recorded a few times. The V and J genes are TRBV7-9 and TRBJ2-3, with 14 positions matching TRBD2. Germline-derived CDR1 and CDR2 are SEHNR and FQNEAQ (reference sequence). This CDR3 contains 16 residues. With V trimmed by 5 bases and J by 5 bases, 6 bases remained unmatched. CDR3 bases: TGTGCCAGCAGCCCCCCCGGGACTAGCGGGAGAGATACGCAGTATTTT. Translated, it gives CASSPPGTSGRDTQYF.

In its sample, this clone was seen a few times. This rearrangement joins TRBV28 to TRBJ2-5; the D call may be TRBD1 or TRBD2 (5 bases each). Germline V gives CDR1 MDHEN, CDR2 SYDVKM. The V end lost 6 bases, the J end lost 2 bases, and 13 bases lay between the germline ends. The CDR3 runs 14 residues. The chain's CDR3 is CASSPRGKQETQYF. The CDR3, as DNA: TGTGCCAGCAGCCCGAGGGGCAAACAAGAGACCCAGTACTTC.